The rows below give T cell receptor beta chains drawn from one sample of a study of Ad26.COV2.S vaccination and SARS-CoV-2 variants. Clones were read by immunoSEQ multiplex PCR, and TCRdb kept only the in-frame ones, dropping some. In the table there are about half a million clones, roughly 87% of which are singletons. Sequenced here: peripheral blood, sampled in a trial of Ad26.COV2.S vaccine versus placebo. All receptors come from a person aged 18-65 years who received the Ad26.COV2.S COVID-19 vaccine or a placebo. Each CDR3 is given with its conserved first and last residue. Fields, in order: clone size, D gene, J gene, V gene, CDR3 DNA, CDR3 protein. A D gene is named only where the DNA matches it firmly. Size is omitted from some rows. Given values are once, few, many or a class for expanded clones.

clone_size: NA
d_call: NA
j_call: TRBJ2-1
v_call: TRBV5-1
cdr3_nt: TGCGCCAGCAGCCCACTTCCACGTTTAGGGAAGAATGAGCAGTTCTTC
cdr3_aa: CASSPLPRLGKNEQFF

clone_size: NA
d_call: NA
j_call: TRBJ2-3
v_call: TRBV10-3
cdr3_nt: TGTGCCACAAATAGGGTTCAGGGACAAACAGATACGCAGTATTTT
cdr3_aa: CATNRVQGQTDTQYF

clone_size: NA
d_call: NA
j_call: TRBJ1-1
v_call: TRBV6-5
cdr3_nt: TGTGCCAGCAAGGGGGGGTCGGCGAACACTGAAGCTTTCTTT
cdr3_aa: CASKGGSANTEAFF

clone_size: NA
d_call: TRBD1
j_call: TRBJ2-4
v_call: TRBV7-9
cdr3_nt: TGTGCCAGCAGCCCGGGACAGGAGGCCAAAAACATTCAGTACTTC
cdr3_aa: CASSPGQEAKNIQYF

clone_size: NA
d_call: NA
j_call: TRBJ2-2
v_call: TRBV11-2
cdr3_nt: TGTGCCAGCAGCTCTTACAGGCCGATCGGGGAGCTGTTTTTT
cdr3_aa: CASSSYRPIGELFF

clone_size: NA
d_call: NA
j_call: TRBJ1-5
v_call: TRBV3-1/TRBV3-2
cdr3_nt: TGTGCCAGCAGCCAAGATGGAGGTTATCAGCCCCAGCATTTT
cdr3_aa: CASSQDGGYQPQHF

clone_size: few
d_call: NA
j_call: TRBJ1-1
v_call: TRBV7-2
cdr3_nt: TGTGCCAGCAGCAGAAGGGACGTCACTGAAGCTTTCTTT
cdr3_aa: CASSRRDVTEAFF

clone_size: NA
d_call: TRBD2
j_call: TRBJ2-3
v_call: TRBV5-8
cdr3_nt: TGTGCCAGCAGCTTGGCTAGCGGGAGTCTCACAGATACGCAGTATTTT
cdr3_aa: CASSLASGSLTDTQYF

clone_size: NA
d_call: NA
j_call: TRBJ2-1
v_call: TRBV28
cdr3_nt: TGTGCCAGCAGTTTAATCGGGAGATTGAATGAGCAGTTCTTC
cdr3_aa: CASSLIGRLNEQFF

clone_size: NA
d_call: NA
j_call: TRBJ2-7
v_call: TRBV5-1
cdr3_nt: TGCGCCAGCAGCTTGTGGGGGGCTTACGAGCAGTACTTC
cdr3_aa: CASSLWGAYEQYF